This T cell receptor (beta chain) was profiled in a study of CD8 T cells in ankylosing spondylitis. This clonotype was observed many times. Its specificity is unknown. Scientists made TCR beta libraries using quantitative 5'-RACE with molecular barcodes. TCRdb used MiXCR to reprocess the 5' RACE reads, holding one entry per CDR3 protein. The sample consists of a few hundred thousand distinct CDR3 sequences, around 7.9% of them appearing once. The study, taken as a whole, reports: Those disease-linked clones were CD8+; they were also relatively rare in peripheral blood. Ankylosing spondylitis blood appeared to be characterized by a TCR beta motif of under 10 highly homologous variants. Significant enrichment of disease-linked clones was reported in matched ankylosing spondylitis synovial fluid. In reactive arthritis synovial fluid and blood, some motif variants had been reported before.

CDR3 length: 16 amino acids. In germline, CDR1 is MNHEY, CDR2 SVGAGI. The germline V and J ends were trimmed by 2 bases and 1 base, with 13 bases remaining between them. The clonotype comes from a male donor with ankylosing spondylitis. This sequence joins TRBV6-5 and TRBJ2-3; possible D gene TRBD2, 5 bases. Sequencing used blood, either unsorted or a sorted T cell fraction (not recorded which). CDR3 in DNA: TGTGCCAGCAGTTACAGCGACGAGAGGGGCACAGATACGCAGTATTTT. It yields the protein CASSYSDERGTDTQYF.